The 20 T cell receptor beta chains below come from one sample, sequenced in a study of PD-1 blockade in classical Hodgkin lymphoma. Time point in this sample: cycle 4 day 1 (C4D1), after more than 5 weeks of nivolumab. With no exception, relapse followed autologous stem cell transplantation in all patients, and brentuximab vedotin exposure varied. Sequencing used immunoSEQ multiplex PCR; TCRdb keeps in-frame clones, though not all of them. The data contain about 17,000 clones, less than 75% of them singletons. Sequences were derived from peripheral blood mononuclear cells (PBMCs), sampled before the fourth cycle of nivolumab. The receptors were gathered from a human donor with classical Hodgkin lymphoma.

A note on this clone: This sample also contains other DNA sequences that code for the same CDR3. The V and J genes are TRBV27 and TRBJ2-5; D unclear. V dropped 2 bases and J dropped 4 bases, with 8 bases sitting between them. CDR1 is MNHEY, CDR2 SMNVEV, per germline (reference sequence). The CDR3 contains 13 residues. For the CDR3, the DNA is TGTGCCAGCAGTTTAACCCGGTTAGAGACCCAGTACTTC. It encodes CASSLTRLETQYF.

The V call is TRBV11-2, the J call TRBJ2-7, with D possibly being TRBD2 (6 bases). V was cut by 5 bases and J by 9 bases, with 29 bases left in between. There are 17 residues in the CDR3. Germline CDR1 and CDR2: SGHAT and FQNNGV. CDR3 coding DNA: TGTGCCAGCAGCACCCTAATCGGATTCGGCGGGAAGGTCGGGCAGTACTTC. Translated: CASSTLIGFGGKVGQYF.

In its sample, this clone was seen a few times. The chain combines TRBV19 with TRBJ1-6; possibly TRBD1 for D (6 bases). This CDR3 has 18 amino acids. Germline loops: CDR1 LNHDA, CDR2 SQIVND (reference sequence). Trimming removed 6 bases from V and 4 bases from J, with 22 bases in between. The CDR3 bases are TGTGCCAGTAGCACAGGGTACAAATTGGATTATTATAATTCACCCCTCCACTTT. Protein: CASSTGYKLDYYNSPLHF. Variable domain in full (rest from reference TRBV19 and TRBJ1-6): DGGITQSPKYLFRKEGQNVTLSCEQNLNHDAMYWYRQDPGQGLRLIYYSQIVNDFQKGDIAEGYSVSREKKESFPLTVTSAQKNPTAFYLCASSTGYKLDYYNSPLHFGNGTRLTVT.

In DNA, the CDR3 is TGTGCCAGCCTGGGGGACAGCTCCTACGAGCAGTACTTC. Translated, it gives CASLGDSSYEQYF. The chain employs TRBV7-9 and TRBJ2-7; 7 positions match TRBD1. This CDR3 has 13 residues. Germline-derived CDR1 and CDR2 are SEHNR and FQNEAQ (reference sequence). Trimming removed 8 bases from V and 0 bases from J; junction bases left unmatched: 4.

This chain joins TRBV18 and TRBJ2-5, with D perhaps assigned TRBD1 or TRBD2 (5 bases each). CDR1 is KGHSH and CDR2 is LQKENI in the germline V gene. There are 12 residues in the CDR3. Deletions cut 3 bases from V and 11 bases from J, with 13 bases between. The CDR3 bases are TGTGCCAGCTCACCTACACTAGGGGAGCAGTACTTC. Its protein product is CASSPTLGEQYF.

This clone was seen just once. The chain combines TRBV29-1 with TRBJ2-3, with a tentative D call TRBD1 (6 bases). Trimming left V 3 bases short and J 5 bases short, with 9 bases between. Germline lookup yields CDR1 SQVTM and CDR2 ANQGSEA. The CDR3 length is 12 residues. The CDR3 DNA reads TGCAGCGTTGATTGGGGACAAGATACGCAGTATTTT. This encodes CSVDWGQDTQYF.

The rearrangement joins TRBV6-1 to TRBJ2-3, with TRBD1 as a possible D gene (7 bases). Trimming shortened V by 11 bases and J by 0 bases, and 15 bases separated the two germline ends. This CDR3 contains 14 residues. CDR1 and CDR2 from the germline V gene are MNHNS and SASEGT. The chain's CDR3 is CAVTGTASTDTQYF. CDR3 bases: TGTGCCGTGACAGGGACTGCTAGCACAGATACGCAGTATTTT.

This clone was observed a handful of times. CDR3 in DNA: TGTGCCAGCAGACTAACCCTGGGCTCGGGCGGGACCCAGTACTTC. It is translated as CASRLTLGSGGTQYF. V is TRBV28 and J is TRBJ2-5; D ambiguous. CDR3 size: 15 residues. Germline values: CDR1 MDHEN, CDR2 SYDVKM. Deletions cut 6 bases from V and 7 bases from J, with 21 bases between. The entire variable domain, with the rest obtained from reference TRBV28 and TRBJ2-5, is as follows: DVKVTQSSRYLVKRTGEKVFLECVQDMDHENMFWYRQDPGLGLRLIYFSYDVKMKEKGDIPEGYSVSREKKERFSLILESASTNQTSMYLCASRLTLGSGGTQYFGPGTRLLVL.

This clone is judged medium-sized (0.01 to 0.1%). J is TRBJ2-2 and V is TRBV7-8; D might be TRBD1 or TRBD2, each matching 5 bases. The V gene lost 4 bases and the J gene lost 6 bases, with 21 bases spanning the gap. Germline assignment: CDR1 SGHVS and CDR2 FQNEAQ. CDR3 size: 17 residues. CDR3 sequence: CASSSMGESVLSGELFF. The DNA of the CDR3 is TGTGCCAGCAGCTCCATGGGGGAATCTGTTTTATCCGGGGAGCTGTTTTTT.

The chain carries TRBV5-1 and TRBJ2-2; possible D gene TRBD2, 6 bases. Deletions cut 4 bases from V and 5 bases from J, with 18 bases between. CDR3 length: 16 amino acids. The germline V gene has CDR1 SGHRS and CDR2 YFSETQ. This chain's CDR3 is CASSANRESRTGELFF. As DNA, the CDR3 is TGCGCCAGCAGCGCGAACCGGGAGTCGAGGACCGGGGAGCTGTTTTTT.

J is TRBJ1-5 and V is TRBV2; TRBD1 matches 9 bases. Germline values: CDR1 SNHLY, CDR2 FYNNEI. The CDR3 runs to 13 residues. V gave up 6 bases and J gave up 6 bases; unmatched junction bases: 3. CDR3 bases: TGTGCCAGCAGGGGACAGGGAGTTCAGCCCCAGCATTTT. It specifies CASRGQGVQPQHF.

V and J are TRBV28 and TRBJ2-7; weak D call: TRBD1 (6 bases). Trimming shortened V by 2 bases and J by 3 bases, and 11 bases separated the two germline ends. CDR3 length: 14 residues. Germline CDR1 MDHEN, CDR2 SYDVKM. CDR3 sequence: CASSLGRGLYEQYF. For the CDR3, the DNA is TGTGCCAGCAGTTTAGGCAGGGGCCTCTACGAGCAGTACTTC.

This clone was found a few times. As DNA, the CDR3 is TGTGTCTCTGGGGTCGTCACTGAAGCTTTCTTT. This encodes CVSGVVTEAFF. The V and J genes are TRBV2 and TRBJ1-1; D uncertain. The CDR3 extends over 11 amino acids. Per germline, CDR1 SNHLY and CDR2 FYNNEI.

The V call is TRBV9, the J call TRBJ2-7, with D perhaps matching TRBD1 (6 bases). The CDR3 has 12 amino acids. CDR1 SGDLS and CDR2 YYNGEE come from the germline V gene. V lost 4 bases and J 7 bases, leaving 12 bases between the germline ends. The CDR3 sequence is CASSKQGTEQYF. Here the CDR3 DNA reads TGTGCCAGCAGCAAACAGGGTACGGAGCAGTACTTC.

V gene TRBV4-1 combines with J gene TRBJ1-4, with 9 nucleotides matching TRBD1. CDR1 and CDR2 (germline): MGHRA, YSYEKL. Germline trimming cut 3 bases from V and 15 bases from J; bases unmatched to any gene: 14. This CDR3 region has 15 residues. In DNA, the CDR3 is TGCGCCAGCAGCCATGGGGACAGGGACCGGCTAATGTTGTTTTTT. Its protein product is CASSHGDRDRLMLFF.

The chain links TRBV5-5 to TRBJ2-3; maybe TRBD2 (5 bases). Trimming removed 4 bases at V and 2 bases at J, with 20 bases between. The CDR3 extends over 17 amino acids. Germline values: CDR1 SGHKS, CDR2 YYEKEE (reference sequence). CDR3 amino acids: CASSPGVGLQITDTQYF. Here the CDR3 DNA reads TGTGCCAGCAGCCCTGGTGTCGGACTCCAGATCACAGATACGCAGTATTTT.

The chain is built from TRBV14 and TRBJ2-3; perhaps TRBD2 as D (6 bases). The CDR3 runs to 16 residues. CDR1 and CDR2 from the germline V gene are SGHDN and FVKESK. Trimming removed 0 bases at V and 2 bases at J, with 12 bases between. CDR3 loop: CASSQDYGLHTDTQYF. The CDR3 coding sequence is TGTGCCAGCAGCCAAGATTACGGACTACACACAGATACGCAGTATTTT.

V usage is TRBV6-4 and J usage is TRBJ1-1, with D uncertain. V was shortened by 11 bases and J by 4 bases, with 23 bases between the two germline ends. Germline V gene sequence: CDR1 MRHNA, CDR2 SNTAGT. The CDR3 consists of 15 residues. CDR3 sequence (DNA): TGTGCCCGCAAATCATCTAGCCTTTCAGGCACTGAAGCTTTCTTT. The encoded protein is CARKSSSLSGTEAFF.

The V gene is TRBV7-2, the J gene TRBJ2-3, with TRBD2 matching over 7 bases. Per the germline V gene, CDR1 is SGHTA and CDR2 is FQGNSA. Unmatched junction bases numbered 5, after V lost 3 bases and J lost 5 bases. The CDR3 totals 14 residues. CDR3 DNA: TGTGCCAGCAGCTTTAGACTAGCAGGAGATACGCAGTATTTT. Translation: CASSFRLAGDTQYF.

The chain has TRBV5-4 and TRBJ2-5; D is unresolved. The CDR3 is made up of 12 amino acids. Germline CDR1 and CDR2: SGHNT and YYREEE (reference sequence). V lost 0 bases to trimming and J lost 11 bases, with 11 bases between them. Here the CDR3 DNA reads TGTGCCAGCAGCTTGGGATCCGTGGAGCAGTACTTC. This codes for CASSLGSVEQYF.